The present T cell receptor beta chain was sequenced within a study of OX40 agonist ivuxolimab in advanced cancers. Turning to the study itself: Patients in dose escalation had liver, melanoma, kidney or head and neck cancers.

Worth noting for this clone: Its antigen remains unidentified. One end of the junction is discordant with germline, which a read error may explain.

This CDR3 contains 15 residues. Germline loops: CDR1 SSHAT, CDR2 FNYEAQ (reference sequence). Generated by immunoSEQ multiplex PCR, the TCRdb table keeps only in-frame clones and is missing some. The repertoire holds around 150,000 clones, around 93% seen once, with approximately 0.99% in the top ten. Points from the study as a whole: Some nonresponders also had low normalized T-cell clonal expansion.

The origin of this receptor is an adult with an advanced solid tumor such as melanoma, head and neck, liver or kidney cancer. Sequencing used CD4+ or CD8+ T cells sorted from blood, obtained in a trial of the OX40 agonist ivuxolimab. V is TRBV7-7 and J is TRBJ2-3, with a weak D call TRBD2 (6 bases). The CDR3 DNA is TGTGCTAGCAGCTTAGTTGGAGGGGTTGAAGATACGCAGTATTTT. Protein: CASSLVGGVEDTQYF.